This entry describes one T cell receptor (beta chain). This specimen belongs to a study of Tregs in tolerant kidney transplant recipients. Assay used: immunoSEQ multiplex PCR; TCRdb lists only in-frame clones, some missing. This sample has more than 90,000 clones; about 90% occur once, and the top ten carry approximately 0.62%. Germline V CDR1 and CDR2: SGHAT, FQNNGV. V gave up 4 bases and J gave up 6 bases, with 13 bases separating them. This CDR3 is built from 14 residues. The TCR originated in a human donor in good health. Sequenced material: CD4+ T cells from blood. V usage is TRBV11-2 and J usage is TRBJ1-5, with a weak D call TRBD1 (6 bases). The CDR3 nucleotides are TGTGCCAGCAGCTCGGGAGGAGGGGGTCAGCCCCAGCATTTT. This encodes CASSSGGGGQPQHF. The whole variable domain, remainder taken from reference TRBV11-2 and TRBJ1-5, is EAGVAQSPRYKIIEKRQSVAFWCNPISGHATLYWYQQILGQGPKLLIQFQNNGVVDDSQLPKDRFSAERLKGVDSTLKIQPAKLEDSAVYLCASSSGGGGQPQHFGDGTRLSIL.